This is a list of T cell receptor beta chains from one sample in a study of blood T cell repertoires in COVID-19. Clones were read by immunoSEQ multiplex PCR, and TCRdb kept only the in-frame ones, dropping some. The data show 250,000 or so clones, with 80% to 90% seen just once and 4% to 5% held by the top ten. The sequencing sample was made of peripheral blood. The receptors shown here come from a woman aged 40-49 years who had recovered from COVID-19. Each CDR3 is given with its conserved first and last residue. The order of the fields is D gene, V gene, J gene, CDR3 DNA, CDR3 protein. A D gene is named only where the DNA matches it firmly.

>TRBD2|TRBV5-5|TRBJ2-4
TGTGCCAGCAGCTTGGGACTAGCCACCTTAGCCAAAAACATTCAGTACTTC
CASSLGLATLAKNIQYF
>-|TRBV3-1/TRBV3-2|TRBJ2-5
TGTGCCAGCAGCCATCAACAAGAGACCCAGTACTTC
CASSHQQETQYF
>-|TRBV6-5|TRBJ2-7
TGTGCCAGCAACGCAATTGACAGATCCTACGAGCAGTACTTC
CASNAIDRSYEQYF
>-|TRBV4-3|TRBJ1-4
TGCGCCAGCAGCCAGAGACTCGCAACTAATGAAAAACTGTTTTTT
CASSQRLATNEKLFF
>TRBD2|TRBV7-9|TRBJ2-7
TGTGCCAGCAGCTTCGGGACTAGCTCGACCTACGAGCAGTACTTC
CASSFGTSSTYEQYF
>TRBD2|TRBV4-3|TRBJ2-3
TGCGCCAGCAGCCATGGGACTAGCGGGTACAGCACAGATACGCAGTATTTT
CASSHGTSGYSTDTQYF
>-|TRBV28|TRBJ1-1
TGTGCCAGCAGCGCAACCTTTTTGGGCCTGAACACTGAAGCTTTCTTT
CASSATFLGLNTEAFF
>-|TRBV10-1|TRBJ2-2
TGCGCCAGCAGTGACGGGACTTTTACCGGGGAGCTGTTTTTT
CASSDGTFTGELFF
>TRBD1|TRBV30|TRBJ1-4
TGTGCCTGGGGACCAGGGGGGAACGAAAAACTGTTTTTT
CAWGPGGNEKLFF
>TRBD1|TRBV6-2/TRBV6-3|TRBJ1-1
TGTGCCAGCAGTGGACAGGGAGAGACTGAAGCTTTCTTT
CASSGQGETEAFF
>TRBD1|TRBV11-3|TRBJ1-2
TGTGCCAGCAGCATCGGGACAGCTGGCTATGGCTACACCTTC
CASSIGTAGYGYTF